This T cell receptor (beta chain) was captured by sequencing in a study of T cell clusters in autoimmune cytopenias. Multiplex touch-down PCR amplified TRB using TRB-A and TRB-B pools in one tube. TCRdb processed the multiplex PCR reads again and assigns one entry to each CDR3 protein, with no DNA. The table lists roughly 15,000 distinct CDR3 sequences, with 3% to 4% in the top ten. This CDR3 comprises 14 residues. Looked up from germline, CDR1 is GTSNPN and CDR2 is SVGIG (reference sequence). TRB amplification used 250 ng of peripheral blood genomic DNA. These sequences were also reported in another study, on T cell repertoires in aging, cancer and after chemotherapy.

The clonotype was recovered from a human donor in good health. This chain uses TRBV30 with TRBJ1-6; TCRdb's assignment of TRBD1 cannot be checked, as there is no DNA. Sequencing was performed on peripheral blood. The CDR3 region is CAWSLGTNNSPLHF.